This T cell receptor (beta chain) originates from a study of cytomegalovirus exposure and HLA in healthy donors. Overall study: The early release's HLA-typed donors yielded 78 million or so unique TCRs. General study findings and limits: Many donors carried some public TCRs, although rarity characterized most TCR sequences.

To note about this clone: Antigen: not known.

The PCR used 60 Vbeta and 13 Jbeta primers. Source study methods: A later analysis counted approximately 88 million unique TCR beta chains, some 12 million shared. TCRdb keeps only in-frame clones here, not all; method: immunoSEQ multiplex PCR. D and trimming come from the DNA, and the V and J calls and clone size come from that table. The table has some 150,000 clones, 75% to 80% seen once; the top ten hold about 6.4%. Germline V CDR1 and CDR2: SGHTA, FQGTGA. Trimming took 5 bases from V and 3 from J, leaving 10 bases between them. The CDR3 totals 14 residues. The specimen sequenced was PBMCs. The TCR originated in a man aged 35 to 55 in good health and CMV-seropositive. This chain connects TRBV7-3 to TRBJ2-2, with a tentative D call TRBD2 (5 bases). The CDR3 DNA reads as TGTGCCAGCAGCCCCGAAGCGGACACCGGGGAGCTGTTTTTT. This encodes CASSPEADTGELFF.